This T cell receptor (beta chain) derives from a study of blood T cell repertoires in COVID-19. About the study: Sites in the United States, Italy and Spain provided acute and convalescent COVID-19 samples. Sample material is recorded as cDNA or gDNA derived from T cells, B-cell-depleted T cells, or PBMCs.

The V gene's germline CDR1 is MNHEY and CDR2 SVGAGI. J lost 2 bases, V lost 5 bases, and 2 bases had no gene match. This CDR3 comprises 14 residues. This table comes from immunoSEQ multiplex PCR, and its TCRdb copy is limited to in-frame clones, with some not included. The sample has about 42,000 clones, roughly nine tenths seen once. This chain connects TRBV6-5 to TRBJ2-1; 8 bases agree with TRBD1. The sequencing sample was made of peripheral blood. This TCR derives from a man aged 25-40 years with active or convalescent COVID-19. The chain's CDR3 is CASSIRGPYNEQFF. The CDR3 nucleotides read TGTGCCAGCAGTATCAGGGGGCCCTACAATGAGCAGTTCTTC.